This is a list of T cell receptor beta chains from one sample in a study of T cells after yellow fever vaccination. TCRdb reanalysed the 5' RACE reads using MiXCR and keeps one entry per CDR3 protein. Of 150,000 to 200,000 distinct CDR3 sequences in the sample, roughly 6.4% are singletons; the top ten hold 2.9%. The specimen was CD4+ T cells sorted from PBMCs, collected on the day of the first yellow fever vaccination. Receptor source: a man between 18 and 35 years old who received the YFV17D yellow fever vaccine. Each CDR3 is given without its conserved first and last residue. The order of the fields is J gene, V gene, CDR3 protein.

TRBJ1-1,TRBV19,ASLNFAGLGNTEAF
TRBJ2-1,TRBV7-2,ASRSAGGLYNEQF
TRBJ2-3,TRBV11-2,ASRLTAGSTDTQY
TRBJ1-2,TRBV5-6,ASIQSGTDGYT
TRBJ1-2,TRBV25-1,ASSELAREGYT
TRBJ2-4,TRBV20-1,SARGVLAKNIQY
TRBJ1-4,TRBV10-3,AISIGLSEKLF
TRBJ2-7,TRBV5-1,ASSFTGHGYEQY
TRBJ1-1,TRBV6-5,ASSYVPPWQGRNTEAF
TRBJ1-1,TRBV20-1,SARDPAVGDTEAF
TRBJ2-3,TRBV11-3,ASSPKSVAGDTQY
TRBJ2-2,TRBV29-1,SVVERRSTGELF
TRBJ1-6,TRBV6-5,ASSYTQDSPLH
TRBJ2-3,TRBV5-4,ASTPGPTDTQY
TRBJ1-1,TRBV6-1,ASRIQGTMNTEAF
TRBJ2-2,TRBV12-3/TRBV12-4,ASRRTGNTGELF
TRBJ2-5,TRBV4-3,ASSQAGTGGETQY
TRBJ2-1,TRBV18,ASSSRDRVNEQF
TRBJ1-6,TRBV10-3,ATDHRPGHWGSNSPLH
TRBJ2-2,TRBV24-1,ATSDPGQGIAGELF
TRBJ2-1,TRBV30,AWSRGFYNEQF
TRBJ1-3,TRBV3-1,ASSRKVHSGNTIY
TRBJ1-4,TRBV20-1,SAGTTATNEKLF
TRBJ1-5,TRBV6-5,ASSYRKGWGNQPQH
TRBJ2-3,TRBV20-1,SAPRPPAVTQY
TRBJ2-7,TRBV5-1,ASSLDMSYEQY
TRBJ2-3,TRBV7-9,ASSGGLGADTQY
TRBJ1-2,TRBV29-1,SVVDTYGYT
TRBJ2-5,TRBV7-8,ASSFNSGVQETQY
TRBJ2-2,TRBV7-2,ASSLMSGGAAGELF
TRBJ2-3,TRBV6-5,ASSSGGRLTDTQY
TRBJ2-1,TRBV5-5,ASSLGDSYLTAEF
TRBJ2-3,TRBV6-4,ASSGSGGEGDTQY
TRBJ2-2,TRBV6-2/TRBV6-3,ASSTEQGNPGELF
TRBJ1-1,TRBV18,ASSPPAPRGTEAF
TRBJ2-4,TRBV6-5,ASSYPSRTSNIQY
TRBJ2-1,TRBV4-3,ASSQMGDEQF
TRBJ2-7,TRBV5-6,ASSLRGKGYEQY
TRBJ2-3,TRBV2,ASSNPDTQY
TRBJ2-5,TRBV7-3,ASSPLGTVQETQY
TRBJ1-2,TRBV12-3/TRBV12-4,ASSYNRAGGGYT
TRBJ2-3,TRBV7-8,ASSPPRGDTQY
TRBJ1-3,TRBV20-1,SAPGVSGNTIY
TRBJ2-6,TRBV5-6,ASSLLQGSGANVLT
TRBJ2-5,TRBV5-1,ASSQGLAGSETQY
TRBJ2-7,TRBV11-2,ASRSPGRRNSYEQY
TRBJ1-2,TRBV20-1,SARVSIGVNYGYT
TRBJ1-2,TRBV12-3/TRBV12-4,AFSFLLPKGQTNYGYT
TRBJ2-5,TRBV9,PSSVGGGFQETQY
TRBJ2-7,TRBV20-1,SARDPAGVPYEQY
TRBJ1-2,TRBV7-2,ASSLGGSRSGVYGYT
TRBJ1-2,TRBV7-2,ASSLKTDYGYT
TRBJ2-5,TRBV7-2,ASSLWKETQY
TRBJ2-1,TRBV10-3,AISLLAGGVNEQF
TRBJ1-1,TRBV7-9,ASRGVGTEAF